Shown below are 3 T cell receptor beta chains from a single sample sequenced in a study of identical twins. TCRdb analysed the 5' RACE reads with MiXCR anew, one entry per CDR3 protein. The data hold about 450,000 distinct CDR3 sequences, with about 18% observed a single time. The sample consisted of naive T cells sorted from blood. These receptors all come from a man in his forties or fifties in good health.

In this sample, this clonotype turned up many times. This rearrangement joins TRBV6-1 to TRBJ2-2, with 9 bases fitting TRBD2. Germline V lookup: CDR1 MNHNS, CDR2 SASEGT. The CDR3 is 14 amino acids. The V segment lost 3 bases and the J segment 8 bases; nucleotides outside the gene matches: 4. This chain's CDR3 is CASSEREGPGELFF. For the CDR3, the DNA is TGTGCCAGCAGTGAGCGGGAGGGCCCAGGGGAGCTGTTTTTT.

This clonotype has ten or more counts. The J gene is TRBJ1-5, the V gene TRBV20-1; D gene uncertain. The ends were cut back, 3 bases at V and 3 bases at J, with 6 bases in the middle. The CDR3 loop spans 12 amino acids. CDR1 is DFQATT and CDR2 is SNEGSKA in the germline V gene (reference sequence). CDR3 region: CSARDYNQPQHF. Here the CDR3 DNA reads TGCAGTGCTAGGGACTACAATCAGCCCCAGCATTTT.

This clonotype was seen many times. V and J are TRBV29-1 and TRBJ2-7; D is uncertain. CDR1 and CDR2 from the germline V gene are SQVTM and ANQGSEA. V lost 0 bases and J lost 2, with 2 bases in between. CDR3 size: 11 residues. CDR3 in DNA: TGCAGCGTTGAAGATACCTACGAGCAGTACTTC. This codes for CSVEDTYEQYF.